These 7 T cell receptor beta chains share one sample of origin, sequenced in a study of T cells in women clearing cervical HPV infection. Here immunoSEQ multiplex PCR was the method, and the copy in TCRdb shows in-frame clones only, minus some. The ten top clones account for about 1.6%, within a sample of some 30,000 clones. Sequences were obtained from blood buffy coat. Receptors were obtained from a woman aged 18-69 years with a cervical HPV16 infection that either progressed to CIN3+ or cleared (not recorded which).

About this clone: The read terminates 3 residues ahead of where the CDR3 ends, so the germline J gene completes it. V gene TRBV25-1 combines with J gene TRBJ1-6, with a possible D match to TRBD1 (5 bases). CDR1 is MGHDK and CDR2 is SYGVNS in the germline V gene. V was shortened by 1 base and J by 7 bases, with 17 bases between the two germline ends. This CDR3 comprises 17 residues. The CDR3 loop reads CASSEFEGSLWNSPLHF. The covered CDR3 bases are TGTGCCAGCAGTGAATTTGAGGGGTCTCTTTGGAATTCACCC.

The CDR3 sequence is CASSPYGTNQETQYF. CDR3 bases read: TGTGCCAGCTCACCGTATGGGACTAACCAAGAGACC. V gene TRBV18 combines with J gene TRBJ2-5; 7 bases agree with TRBD2. Read coverage stops 3 residues before the CDR3 terminus; the germline J gene supplies the remainder. The CDR3 has 15 amino acids. V trimming: 3 bases; J trimming: 0 bases; junction bases outside the gene matches: 4. Per the germline V gene, CDR1 is KGHSH and CDR2 is LQKENI.

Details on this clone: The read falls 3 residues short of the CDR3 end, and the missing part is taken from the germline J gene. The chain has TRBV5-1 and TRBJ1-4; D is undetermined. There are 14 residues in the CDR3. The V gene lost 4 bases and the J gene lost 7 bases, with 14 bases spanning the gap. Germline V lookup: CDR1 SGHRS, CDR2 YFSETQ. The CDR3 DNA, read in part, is TGCGCCAGCAGCCCTGGTATGTCGGTTGAAAAA. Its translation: CASSPGMSVEK. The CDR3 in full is CASSPGMSVEKLFF.

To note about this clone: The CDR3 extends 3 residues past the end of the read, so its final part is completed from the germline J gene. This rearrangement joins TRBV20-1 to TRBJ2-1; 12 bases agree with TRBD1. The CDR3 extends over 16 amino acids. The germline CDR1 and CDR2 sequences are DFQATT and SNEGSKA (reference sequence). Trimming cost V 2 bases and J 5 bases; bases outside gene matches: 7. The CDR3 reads CSARTGDRGPNNEQFF. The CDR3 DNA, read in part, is TGCAGTGCTAGAACAGGGGACAGGGGGCCTAACAATGAG.

CDR3 in amino acids: CAWSLGGHTNTEAFF. The CDR3 bases that were read are TGTGCCTGGAGCCTAGGGGGACACACGAACACTGAA. V usage is TRBV30 and J usage is TRBJ1-1; perhaps TRBD1 as D (6 bases). The read stops 3 residues short of the end of the CDR3; the missing end is completed from the germline J gene. Germline CDR1 reads GTSNPN; CDR2 reads SVGIG (reference sequence). The CDR3 consists of 15 residues. The V gene lost 3 bases and the J gene lost 1 base, with 15 bases spanning the gap. Full variable domain (rest looked up from reference TRBV30 and TRBJ1-1): SQTIHQWPATLVQPVGSPLSLECTVEGTSNPNLYWYRQAAGRGLQLLFYSVGIGQISSEVPQNLSASRPQDRQFILSSKKLLLSDSGFYLCAWSLGGHTNTEAFFGQGTRLTVV.

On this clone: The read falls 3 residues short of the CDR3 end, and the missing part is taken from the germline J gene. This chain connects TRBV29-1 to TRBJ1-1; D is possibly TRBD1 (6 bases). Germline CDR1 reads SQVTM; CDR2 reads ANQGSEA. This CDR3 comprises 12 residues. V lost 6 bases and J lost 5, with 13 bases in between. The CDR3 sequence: CSVRGSWTEAFF. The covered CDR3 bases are TGCAGCGTCAGGGGTTCATGGACTGAA.

The CDR3 spells CASSPEAGIGYGQYF. The part of the CDR3 DNA that was read is TGTGCCAGCTCACCAGAGGCAGGGATAGGCTATGGT. The chain is built from TRBV18 and TRBJ2-4, with D maybe TRBD1 (5 bases). From the germline J gene comes the end of the CDR3, since the read stops 3 residues before it. This CDR3 contains 15 residues. Per the germline V gene, CDR1 is KGHSH and CDR2 is LQKENI.